The 9 T cell receptor beta chains reported below all come from one sample, sequenced in a study of cytomegalovirus exposure and HLA in healthy donors. This PCR relied on a set of 60 Vbeta primers and 13 Jbeta primers. Using immunoSEQ multiplex PCR, the repertoire was profiled, and TCRdb retains in-frame clones only, with some absent. This sample carries approximately 100,000 clones, roughly 77% of them seen once, and the ten largest clones take 4%. Sequencing was done on a sample of PBMCs. These receptors all come from a woman in her forties or fifties in good health and CMV-seropositive.

Worth noting for this clone: One end of the junction varies from germline; a read error may be responsible. The chain combines TRBV18 with TRBJ1-5, with D maybe TRBD1 (6 bases). The CDR3 has 15 amino acids. Germline lookup yields CDR1 KGHSH and CDR2 LQKENI. This chain's CDR3 is CASAPRGGLNQPQHF. The CDR3 DNA follows: TGTGCCAGCGCACCCCGCGGGGGGCTAAATCAGCCCCAGCATTTT.

The chain links TRBV11-1 to TRBJ1-2; 8 nucleotides align to TRBD1. Germline V gene data show CDR1 as SGHAT and CDR2 as FQDESV (reference sequence). This CDR3 comprises 14 residues. The J segment lost 3 bases and the V segment lost 3 bases, leaving 3 bases of the junction unmatched. The CDR3 nucleotides are TGTGCCAGCAGCTTGCAGGGGGCGTACTATGGCTACACCTTC. Translating it yields CASSLQGAYYGYTF. Drawing the rest from reference TRBV11-1 and TRBJ1-2, the complete variable domain is EAEVAQSPRYKITEKSQAVAFWCDPISGHATLYWYRQILGQGPELLVQFQDESVVDDSQLPKDRFSAERLKGVDSTLKIQPAELGDSAMYLCASSLQGAYYGYTFGSGTRLTVV.

This chain links TRBV6-5 with TRBJ1-2; D remains ambiguous. Trimming pared 2 bases from V and 5 bases from J, leaving 12 bases between. This CDR3 contains 14 residues. The germline V gene has CDR1 MNHEY and CDR2 SVGAGI. CDR3 sequence: CASSYREGGYGYTF. The DNA for the CDR3 is TGTGCCAGCAGTTACAGGGAAGGAGGGTATGGCTACACCTTC.

This chain links TRBV5-4 with TRBJ1-1, with 12 bases matching TRBD1. Germline CDR1 is SGHNT and CDR2 is YYREEE (reference sequence). The V segment lost 4 bases and the J segment 0 bases; nucleotides outside the gene matches: 4. This CDR3 is built from 16 residues. The CDR3 reads CASSKGQGALNTEAFF. As DNA, the CDR3 is TGTGCCAGCAGCAAGGGACAGGGGGCCTTGAACACTGAAGCTTTCTTT.

The CDR3 reads CASSLYSGTSGDNEQFF. CDR3 sequence (DNA): TGTGCCAGCAGCTTATATTCGGGGACTAGCGGTGACAATGAGCAGTTCTTC. The chain links TRBV7-3 to TRBJ2-1; 11 bases line up with TRBD2. Trimming cost V 2 bases and J 5 bases; bases outside gene matches: 8. Germline CDR1 and CDR2: SGHTA and FQGTGA. The CDR3 sequence is 17 residues long.

The V gene is TRBV7-2, the J gene TRBJ1-2, with 12 positions matching TRBD1. The CDR3 length is 18 residues. The trim removed 10 bases at V and 2 bases at J, leaving 17 bases unmatched. CDR1 is SGHTA and CDR2 is FQGNSA in the germline V gene. The CDR3 protein is CANTLRGDRGPPNYGYTF. In DNA form, the CDR3 reads TGTGCCAATACCCTTAGGGGGGACAGGGGGCCTCCCAACTATGGCTACACCTTC.

The rearrangement links TRBV18 to TRBJ2-1; 9 bases agree with TRBD1. Trimming at V came to 4 bases and at J to 2 bases, leaving 0 bases not matched to a gene. The CDR3 length is 14 residues. Looked up from germline, CDR1 is KGHSH and CDR2 is LQKENI. The CDR3 DNA reads TGTGCCAGCTCACGGGACAGGGCCTACAATGAGCAGTTCTTC. It yields the protein CASSRDRAYNEQFF. Full variable domain (outside the CDR3, taken from reference TRBV18 and TRBJ2-1): NAGVMQNPRHLVRRRGQEARLRCSPMKGHSHVYWYRQLPEEGLKFMVYLQKENIIDESGMPKERFSAEFPKEGPSILRIQQVVRGDSAAYFCASSRDRAYNEQFFGPGTRLTVL.

The chain joins TRBV19 to TRBJ1-2; 8 bases are a match to TRBD1. The CDR3 has 17 amino acids. Germline assignment: CDR1 LNHDA and CDR2 SQIVND (reference sequence). V trimming: 5 bases; J trimming: 0 bases; junction bases outside the gene matches: 11. The CDR3 coding sequence is TGTGCCAGTAGTCCACCGGGGACAGGTGACTCTAACTATGGCTACACCTTC. Amino acid sequence: CASSPPGTGDSNYGYTF.

This clone turned up a few times. V is TRBV6-5 and J is TRBJ1-4, with D possibly TRBD1 on 6 matching bases. V gave up 9 bases and J gave up 8 bases, with 19 bases separating them. The CDR3 length is 14 residues. Per the germline V gene, CDR1 is MNHEY and CDR2 is SVGAGI. CDR3 bases: TGTGCCAGGGCGGAGGGGGGAGGGGAAGAAAAACTGTTTTTT. Its translation is CARAEGGGEEKLFF.